The 12 T cell receptor beta chains below all came from one sample that was sequenced in a study of OX40 agonist ivuxolimab in advanced cancers. The table came from immunoSEQ multiplex PCR; TCRdb's copy has only in-frame clones and leaves some out. The sample holds roughly 89,000 clones, approximately 86% seen once. Sequencing used CD4+ or CD8+ T cells sorted from blood, obtained in a trial of the OX40 agonist ivuxolimab. The receptors shown here come from an adult with an advanced solid tumor such as melanoma, head and neck, liver or kidney cancer.

The V call is TRBV6-6, the J call TRBJ2-7; no clear D. V dropped 6 bases and J dropped 5 bases, with 11 bases sitting between them. Germline V gives CDR1 MNHNY, CDR2 SVGAGI (reference sequence). CDR3 size: 12 residues. The CDR3 region is CASSRPRNEQYF. The CDR3 DNA reads as TGTGCCAGCAGCCGGCCGAGGAACGAGCAGTACTTC.

The rearrangement links TRBV14 to TRBJ1-1; 7 positions agree with TRBD1. The germline gives CDR1 SGHDN, CDR2 FVKESK. The CDR3 length is 15 residues. V gave up 4 bases and J gave up 0 bases; unmatched junction bases: 5. The CDR3 DNA reads TGTGCCAGCAGCCCGCCAGGGACAGTGAACACTGAAGCTTTCTTT. It specifies CASSPPGTVNTEAFF. Drawing the rest from reference TRBV14 and TRBJ1-1, the complete variable domain is EAGVTQFPSHSVIEKGQTVTLRCDPISGHDNLYWYRRVMGKEIKFLLHFVKESKQDESGMPNNRFLAERTGGTYSTLKVQPAELEDSGVYFCASSPPGTVNTEAFFGQGTRLTVV.

The rearrangement joins TRBV7-3 to TRBJ1-2; 11 nucleotides line up with TRBD1. With 5 bases clipped from V and 8 bases from J, the junction kept 10 bases outside the gene matches. Germline lookup yields CDR1 SGHTA and CDR2 FQGTGA. The CDR3 totals 15 residues. CDR3 residues: CASSPRDRGGAGYTF. As DNA, the CDR3 is TGTGCCAGCAGCCCCCGGGACAGGGGGGGGGCGGGCTACACCTTC.

In its sample, this clone was seen once. The chain carries TRBV5-6 and TRBJ1-2, with a weak D call TRBD1 (6 bases). The CDR3 is 15 amino acids. V was clipped by 0 bases and J by 2 bases, with 11 bases between them. Germline V gene lookup returns CDR1 SGHDT and CDR2 YYEEEE. The CDR3 region has the DNA TGTGCCAGCAGCTTGGGCCCAACAGGGAACTATGGCTACACCTTC. Protein product: CASSLGPTGNYGYTF.

V usage is TRBV30 and J usage is TRBJ2-2, with 13 bases fitting TRBD2. Germline V lookup: CDR1 GTSNPN, CDR2 SVGIG (reference sequence). CDR3 size: 19 residues. V shed 3 bases, J shed 0 bases, and the junction held 10 bases outside the gene matches. The CDR3 is CAWRGGTSGRAANTGELFF. CDR3 nucleotide sequence: TGTGCCTGGAGGGGGGGAACTAGCGGGAGGGCCGCGAACACCGGGGAGCTGTTTTTT. The whole variable domain, remainder taken from reference TRBV30 and TRBJ2-2, is SQTIHQWPATLVQPVGSPLSLECTVEGTSNPNLYWYRQAAGRGLQLLFYSVGIGQISSEVPQNLSASRPQDRQFILSSKKLLLSDSGFYLCAWRGGTSGRAANTGELFFGEGSRLTVL.

The chain uses TRBV4-3 and TRBJ1-6; the D gene is possibly TRBD1 (5 bases). Germline-derived CDR1 and CDR2 are LGHNA and YSLEER. V lost 0 bases to trimming and J lost 7 bases, with 10 bases between them. The CDR3 has 15 amino acids. The CDR3: CASSQDQQVNSPLHF. The CDR3 DNA follows: TGCGCCAGCAGCCAAGATCAACAGGTCAATTCACCCCTCCACTTT.

A note on this clone: The same CDR3 also results from other DNA sequences found in this sample. The gene calls are TRBV18 and TRBJ2-7; no clear D. CDR1 and CDR2 from the germline V gene are KGHSH and LQKENI. CDR3 length equals 12 residues. Trimming took 3 bases from V and 1 from J, leaving 4 bases between them. CDR3: CASSPGSYEQYF. CDR3 sequence (DNA): TGTGCCAGCTCACCGGGGTCCTACGAGCAGTACTTC.

V is TRBV10-2 and J is TRBJ1-5; no definite D call. The germline gives CDR1 WSHSY, CDR2 SAAADI. This CDR3 is 13 amino acids long. V dropped 5 bases and J dropped 9 bases, with 14 bases sitting between them. For the CDR3, the DNA is TGCGCCAGCAGTCCTATCGTTGGAAGGCCCCAGCATTTT. The encoded protein is CASSPIVGRPQHF.

This chain links TRBV6-1 with TRBJ2-3; no firm D call. V dropped 6 bases and J dropped 0 bases, with 13 bases sitting between them. CDR1 and CDR2 (germline): MNHNS, SASEGT. The CDR3 loop spans 15 amino acids. CDR3 in DNA: TGTGCCAGCAGGATAGGTAGAACTAGCACAGATACGCAGTATTTT. Translation gives CASRIGRTSTDTQYF.

The chain has TRBV5-4 and TRBJ2-1; 7 nucleotides match TRBD2. Germline-derived CDR1 and CDR2 are SGHNT and YYREEE (reference sequence). The CDR3 runs to 16 residues. The J segment lost 10 bases and the V segment lost 2 bases, leaving 15 bases of the junction unmatched. CDR3 nucleotides: TGTGCCAGCAGCTTCCAACTGGGGCTAGCGGCGGTGGAGCAGTTCTTC. Translated: CASSFQLGLAAVEQFF.

This sequence joins TRBV5-5 and TRBJ1-5, with TRBD1 identical over 9 bases. In germline, CDR1 is SGHKS, CDR2 YYEKEE (reference sequence). The CDR3 extends over 14 amino acids. Trimming cost V 4 bases and J 5 bases; bases outside gene matches: 4. The CDR3 DNA is TGTGCCAGCAGCCGACGGACAGGGGATCAGCCCCAGCATTTT. It codes for CASSRRTGDQPQHF.

The CDR3 reads CASSGQHQETQYF. Here the CDR3 DNA reads TGCGCCAGCAGTGGACAACACCAAGAGACCCAGTACTTC. The chain joins TRBV10-1 to TRBJ2-5; D unclear. Trimming shortened V by 4 bases and J by 0 bases, and 6 bases separated the two germline ends. Per germline, CDR1 WNHNN and CDR2 SYGVQD (reference sequence). This CDR3 has 13 amino acids.